Sequencing of this TCR beta chain was carried out in a study of CD8 T cells in ankylosing spondylitis. The study's findings and limits: Disease-linked clones, CD8+, were relatively rare in peripheral blood. Disease-associated clones were reportedly significantly overrepresented in matched ankylosing spondylitis synovial fluid. Characteristic of ankylosing spondylitis blood, it appeared, was a TCR beta motif comprising about 8 highly homologous variants.

The CDR3 has 13 amino acids. Germline V gene lookup returns CDR1 MNHEY and CDR2 SVGEGT. Trimming stripped 0 bases from V and 4 bases from J, with 4 bases between. As to this clonotype: Antigen: not known.

Generation of TCR beta libraries employed quantitative 5'-RACE incorporating molecular barcodes. MiXCR, run by TCRdb on the 5' RACE reads, gives a single entry per CDR3 protein. The table includes around 130,000 distinct CDR3 sequences, 15% to 20% detected once. The V call is TRBV6-2 or TRBV6-3, the J call TRBJ1-5, with unresolved D. The TCR was taken from a male donor with ankylosing spondylitis. The sample was blood, either unsorted or a sorted T cell fraction (not recorded which). The CDR3 loop is CASSYSHNQPQHF. The CDR3 nucleotides read TGTGCCAGCAGTTACTCGCATAATCAGCCCCAGCATTTT.